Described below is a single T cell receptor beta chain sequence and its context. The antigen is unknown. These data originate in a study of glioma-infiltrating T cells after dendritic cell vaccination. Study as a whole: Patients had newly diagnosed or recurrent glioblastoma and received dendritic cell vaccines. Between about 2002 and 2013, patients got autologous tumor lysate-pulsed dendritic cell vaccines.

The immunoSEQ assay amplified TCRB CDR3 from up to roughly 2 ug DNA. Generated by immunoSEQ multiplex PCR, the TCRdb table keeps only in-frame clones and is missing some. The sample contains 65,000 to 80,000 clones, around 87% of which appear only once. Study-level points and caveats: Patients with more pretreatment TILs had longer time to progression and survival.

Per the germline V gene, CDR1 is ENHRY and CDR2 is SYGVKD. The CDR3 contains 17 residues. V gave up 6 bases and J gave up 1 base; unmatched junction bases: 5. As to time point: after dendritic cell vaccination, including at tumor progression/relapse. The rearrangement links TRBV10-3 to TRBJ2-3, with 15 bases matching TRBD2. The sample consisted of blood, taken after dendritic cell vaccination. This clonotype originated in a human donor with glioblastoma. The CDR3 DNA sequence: TGTGCCATCAGCCCAGGACTAGCGGGGGGGGGCACAGATACGCAGTATTTT. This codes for CAISPGLAGGGTDTQYF.